Below are 20 T cell receptor beta chains sequenced from a single sample in a study of shared clonotypes between healthy human individuals (dated by TCRdb to 2018 to 2020). The library was made by the immunoSEQ multiplex PCR assay. In its TCRdb copy, this immuneACCESS table keeps in-frame sequences only and misses some clones. Where compared with another copy, unresolved V genes explain less than half of these, and the others have no known cause. This sample is represented by more than 400,000 clones; around 85% of them were singletons. The ten most abundant clones make up 10% to 15% of the sample. The sequencing sample was made of PBMCs. Every receptor here comes from a woman in her thirties or forties in good health. Some clones in this sample may be carry-over from other donors' samples.

A word on this clone: A far larger clone is a single base away, which makes a read error likely. This same CDR3 is encoded by further DNA sequences in the sample. This chain connects TRBV27 to TRBJ2-7; D perhaps matches TRBD2 (6 bases). The CDR3 consists of 16 residues. V lost 0 bases and J lost 2, with 14 bases in between. The germline gives CDR1 MNHEY, CDR2 SMNVEV (reference sequence). In DNA, the CDR3 is TGTGCCAGCAGTTTATCCGCGGGACTTCCGGCCTACGAGCAGTACTTC. Translation gives CASSLSAGLPAYEQYF.

On this clone: A far larger clone is only one base removed, so a read error is likely. This specimen includes other DNA sequences encoding the same CDR3. V usage is TRBV28 and J usage is TRBJ2-3; 8 bases map to TRBD1. Germline trimming cut 6 bases from V and 6 bases from J; bases unmatched to any gene: 11. The CDR3 extends over 15 amino acids. Looked up from germline, CDR1 is MDHEN and CDR2 is SYDVKM. CDR3 nucleotide sequence: TGTGCCAGCAGCATGACAGGGGCTGTGGAGGATACGCAGTATTTT. Translated: CASSMTGAVEDTQYF.

This clone was counted a few times. The chain recombines TRBV14 with TRBJ1-4; D remains ambiguous. With 3 bases removed from V and 8 bases from J, the gap between germline ends came to 7 bases. The CDR3 is made up of 12 amino acids. The germline V gene encodes CDR1 SGHDN and CDR2 FVKESK. Written as DNA, the CDR3 is TGTGCCAGCAGCCAGAGAGAGGAAAAACTGTTTTTT. It translates to CASSQREEKLFF.

In regard to this clone: A read error is the likely source, as a far larger clone sits one nucleotide away. Here the CDR3 omits its conserved ending phenylalanine or tryptophan, so a read error is the likely source. The chain joins TRBV10-3 to TRBJ2-7, with a possible D match to TRBD1 (6 bases). Deletions cut 4 bases from V and 2 bases from J, with 18 bases between. In germline, CDR1 is ENHRY, CDR2 SYGVKD. The CDR3 is 16 amino acids. CDR3 loop: CAISAGQGTVTYEQYL. CDR3 sequence (DNA): TGTGCCATCAGTGCGGGTCAGGGGACCGTAACCTACGAGCAGTACCTC.

The chain has TRBV6-4 and TRBJ2-1; D not resolved. This CDR3 is built from 11 residues. The ends were cut back, 4 bases at V and 8 bases at J, with 6 bases in the middle. Germline V gene data show CDR1 as MRHNA and CDR2 as SNTAGT. Here the CDR3 reads CASSVGDEQFF. DNA for the CDR3: TGTGCCAGCAGTGTTGGTGATGAGCAGTTCTTC.

As concerns this clone: A single base is all that separates this from a far larger clone, so a read error is likely. The V call is TRBV2, the J call TRBJ1-4, with 8 bases fitting TRBD1. Germline V gives CDR1 SNHLY, CDR2 FYNNEI. The V and J ends lost 6 bases and 5 bases, in that order; junction bases with no gene match: 5. The CDR3 contains 14 residues. The CDR3 DNA follows: TGTGCCAGCAGGGCAGGGGGCCGCAATGAAAAACTGTTTTTT. Translation gives CASRAGGRNEKLFF.

In regard to this clone: Given a far larger clone just one base away, this is likely a sequencing read error. In the same sample, other DNA sequences code for this CDR3. This chain uses TRBV11-2 with TRBJ2-7; D not resolved. In germline, CDR1 is SGHAT, CDR2 FQNNGV. V was pared by 2 bases and J by 6 bases, with 11 bases between. CDR3 length equals 13 residues. The CDR3 loop is CASSLNPGVEQYF. CDR3 sequence (DNA): TGTGCCAGCAGCTTAAATCCTGGCGTCGAGCAGTACTTC. The whole variable domain, remainder taken from reference TRBV11-2 and TRBJ2-7, is EAGVAQSPRYKIIEKRQSVAFWCNPISGHATLYWYQQILGQGPKLLIQFQNNGVVDDSQLPKDRFSAERLKGVDSTLKIQPAKLEDSAVYLCASSLNPGVEQYFGPGTRLTVT.

This rearrangement joins TRBV5-1 to TRBJ2-1; 9 bases map to TRBD2. V lost 6 bases and J lost 6; bases outside the gene matches: 10. The CDR3 is made up of 15 amino acids. Germline CDR1 reads SGHRS; CDR2 reads YFSETQ. Here the CDR3 reads CASTVAGGPFNEQFF. The CDR3 DNA follows: TGCGCCAGCACGGTCGCGGGAGGGCCTTTCAATGAGCAGTTCTTC.

This clone was seen only a few times. The DNA of the CDR3 is TGTGCCAGCAGCCTCTCGACTAGCGGGAGCTACAATGAGCAGTTCTTC. Encoded protein: CASSLSTSGSYNEQFF. The V call is TRBV5-8, the J call TRBJ2-1; TRBD2 matches at 12 bases. V dropped 4 bases and J dropped 3; count of bases not matched to a gene: 5. CDR1 SGHTS and CDR2 YDEGEE come from the germline V gene. The CDR3 has 16 amino acids.

J is TRBJ1-1 and V is TRBV28; D gene ambiguous. The germline CDR1 and CDR2 sequences are MDHEN and SYDVKM. The CDR3 runs 14 residues. The V end was cut by 2 bases, the J end by 5 bases, with 12 bases between. The CDR3 region has the DNA TGTGCCAGCAGTTTAAGGCCGCCAAGGACTGAAGCTTTCTTT. Residues: CASSLRPPRTEAFF.

Here the CDR3 reads CASSGKTVGTVNEQFF. The CDR3, as DNA: TGTGCCAGCAGCGGAAAGACGGTCGGGACGGTCAATGAGCAGTTCTTC. The chain has TRBV9 and TRBJ2-1; D may be TRBD1 or TRBD2 (5 bases each). CDR3 length: 16 residues. The V gene lost 3 bases and the J gene lost 6 bases, with 19 bases spanning the gap. Germline V gives CDR1 SGDLS, CDR2 YYNGEE.

The chain is built from TRBV19 and TRBJ1-1; D is unclear. This CDR3 has 15 amino acids. CDR1 and CDR2 from the germline V gene are LNHDA and SQIVND (reference sequence). Trimming pared 0 bases from V and 2 bases from J, leaving 10 bases between. CDR3 sequence: CASSIDSRLNTEAFF. The CDR3 coding sequence is TGTGCCAGTAGTATAGACTCCCGACTAAACACTGAAGCTTTCTTT.

This clone was counted between two and nine times. J is TRBJ2-5 and V is TRBV2; 8 positions match TRBD1. The J call may not be correct, given that the DNA end is closer to TRBJ2-7. Germline V lookup: CDR1 SNHLY, CDR2 FYNNEI. CDR3 size: 15 residues. The CDR3, as DNA: TGTGCCAGCAGTGAAGGATGGGACAGGAACTACGAGCAGTACTTC. Its translation is CASSEGWDRNYEQYF.

The chain has TRBV7-8 and TRBJ1-3, with a tentative D call TRBD1 (6 bases). The V and J ends lost 0 bases and 5 bases respectively, with 14 bases between them. Germline values: CDR1 SGHVS, CDR2 FQNEAQ. The CDR3 runs to 16 residues. CDR3 protein: CASSLAAGGLRNTIYF. In DNA, the CDR3 is TGTGCCAGCAGCTTAGCGGCCGGGGGGCTAAGAAACACCATATATTTT.

Turning to this clone: This could be a read error, since a much larger clone is one nucleotide away. The chain links TRBV28 to TRBJ1-2; a possible D gene is TRBD1 (5 bases). The CDR3 runs to 13 residues. Germline V CDR1 and CDR2: MDHEN, SYDVKM. V was trimmed by 10 bases and J by 4 bases, leaving 16 bases between them. This CDR3 is CANRLHAGYGYTF. The CDR3 nucleotides are TGTGCCAACAGGCTACATGCGGGCTATGGCTACACCTTC.

The chain recombines TRBV19 with TRBJ2-7, with 8 bases lining up with TRBD2. The CDR3 consists of 16 residues. V dropped 1 base and J dropped 3; count of bases not matched to a gene: 8. CDR1 and CDR2 from the germline V gene are LNHDA and SQIVND (reference sequence). CDR3 residues: CASSIAQRELDYEQYF. The CDR3 DNA follows: TGTGCCAGTAGTATAGCCCAGCGGGAGTTGGACTACGAGCAGTACTTC. The full variable domain, with the rest looked up from reference TRBV19 and TRBJ2-7, is DGGITQSPKYLFRKEGQNVTLSCEQNLNHDAMYWYRQDPGQGLRLIYYSQIVNDFQKGDIAEGYSVSREKKESFPLTVTSAQKNPTAFYLCASSIAQRELDYEQYFGPGTRLTVT.

This chain connects TRBV5-4 to TRBJ2-7, with D unclear. Looked up from germline, CDR1 is SGHNT and CDR2 is YYREEE (reference sequence). The CDR3 is made up of 16 amino acids. Between the trimmed V and J ends, which lost 0 bases and 0 bases, there was a span of 13 bases. The CDR3 is CASSLDPLLSSYEQYF. CDR3 DNA sequence: TGTGCCAGCAGCTTGGACCCGCTTCTATCCTCCTACGAGCAGTACTTC.

This chain links TRBV28 with TRBJ2-2, with D possibly called TRBD1 or TRBD2 (7 bases each). The germline V and J ends were trimmed by 10 bases and 2 bases, with 17 bases remaining between them. The CDR3 extends over 15 amino acids. Germline V gene lookup returns CDR1 MDHEN and CDR2 SYDVKM. The CDR3 is CAIWGRGLNTGELFF. The CDR3 region has the DNA TGTGCCATCTGGGGGAGGGGGCTAAACACCGGGGAGCTGTTTTTT. The variable domain in full, with the rest retrieved from reference TRBV28 and TRBJ2-2, is DVKVTQSSRYLVKRTGEKVFLECVQDMDHENMFWYRQDPGLGLRLIYFSYDVKMKEKGDIPEGYSVSREKKERFSLILESASTNQTSMYLCAIWGRGLNTGELFFGEGSRLTVL.

The CDR3 DNA is TGCGCCAGCAGCTTGGATGCGCCCCCGGTGGGGGAACTGTTTTTT. Residues: CASSLDAPPVGELFF. This chain joins TRBV5-1 and TRBJ1-4, with a tentative D call TRBD1 (5 bases). V was pared by 0 bases and J by 12 bases, with 18 bases between. The CDR3 extends over 15 amino acids. CDR1 SGHRS and CDR2 YFSETQ come from the germline V gene.

As to this clone: One base separates it from a far larger clone, so it is likely a read error. The rearrangement links TRBV5-4 to TRBJ2-7, with D tentatively TRBD1 (6 bases). Germline CDR1 is SGHNT and CDR2 is YYREEE (reference sequence). This CDR3 has 14 amino acids. V gave up 1 base and J gave up 2 bases, with 10 bases separating them. The CDR3 sequence: CASSLCRGAYEQYF. The CDR3 DNA is TGTGCCAGCAGCTTGTGCAGGGGAGCCTACGAGCAGTACTTC.